Sequencing of this TCR beta chain was carried out in a study of blood T cell repertoires in COVID-19. Study-level information: Sites in the United States, Italy and Spain provided acute and convalescent COVID-19 samples.

Germline V lookup: CDR1 LNHDA, CDR2 SQIVND (reference sequence). V shed 6 bases, J shed 11 bases, and the junction held 20 bases outside the gene matches. The CDR3 has 17 amino acids. Per the study methods: Amplification from reference gene primers served as the basis for estimated nucleated cell counts. Libraries were prepared by immunoSEQ multiplex PCR; TCRdb keeps only in-frame clonotypes and omits some of them. Clone size and the V and J calls come from that table; the DNA yielded D and trimming. The sample holds some 290,000 clones, nearly 90% seen once. This rearrangement joins TRBV19 to TRBJ2-1, with TRBD1 matching 9 bases. This TCR came from a woman aged 30 to 39 with COVID-19, enrolled during active disease. The sample was peripheral blood. The CDR3 region is CASSHRDRDFLGGKQFF. The CDR3 DNA follows: TGTGCCAGTAGCCACCGGGACAGGGATTTTTTGGGGGGGAAGCAGTTCTTC.